Described below is a single T cell receptor (beta chain) sequence and its context. The CDR3 is 16 residues long. This entry is derived from a study of shared clonotypes between healthy human individuals. Splitting the CD4+ cells yielded a CD45RA+ naive subset and a CD45RA-negative memory subset. Method: immunoSEQ multiplex PCR; TCRdb's copy keeps in-frame clones and lacks some. The data show 700,000 or so clones, about two thirds seen once. The sequenced sample consisted of memory CD4+ T cells sorted from blood. As for subset: CD45RA-negative fraction. The sequence derives from a woman aged 25 to 39 in good health. This chain links TRBV21-1 with TRBJ2-3; TRBD2 is the table's D call and was not checked against the DNA. TRBV21-1 is a recognized pseudogene. The CDR3 DNA reads TGTGCCAGCAGCAAAGCTGGTCGCACGCTGCGGGGTACGCAGTATTTT. Translation: CASSKAGRTLRGTQYF.